The rows below give T cell receptor beta chains drawn from one sample of a study of cytomegalovirus exposure and HLA in healthy donors. Data came from immunoSEQ multiplex PCR; TCRdb stores just in-frame clones and leaves some out. The table has 90,000 to 130,000 clones, over 75% seen once. Sequencing input: PBMCs. Receptor source: a woman aged 25 to 39 in good health and CMV-seropositive. Both conserved end residues are part of each CDR3. D genes are given only for firm matches. Size is omitted from some rows. Given values are once, few, many or a class for expanded clones.

>TRBJ1-3|.|TRBV21-1|.
TGTGCCAGCAGCACCCCCTATGTGACTCCTGGAAACACCATATATTTT
CASSTPYVTPGNTIYF
>TRBJ1-2|.|TRBV18|TRBD1
TGTGCCAGCTCACAAACCCTTGGGACAGGGGAATTAGGCTATGGCTACACCTTC
CASSQTLGTGELGYGYTF
>TRBJ1-2|once|TRBV7-2|.
TGTGCCAGCAGCCCATACGGGGGAAGTCTGGGCTACACCTTC
CASSPYGGSLGYTF
>TRBJ2-7|.|TRBV28|TRBD1
TGTGCCTTAGGGGGCAGGGATGGCTACGAGCAGTACTTC
CALGGRDGYEQYF
>TRBJ2-5|.|TRBV7-6|TRBD2
TGTGCCAGCAGCCCTCATCTAGCGGACGAGACCCAGTACTTC
CASSPHLADETQYF
>TRBJ2-3|.|TRBV30|.
TGTGCCTGGACTGGGACACGGAAACTCACAGATACGCAGTATTTT
CAWTGTRKLTDTQYF
>TRBJ1-1|.|TRBV11-2|.
TGTGCCAGCAGCTTAACAGGGCAGAACACTGAAGCTTTCTTT
CASSLTGQNTEAFF
>TRBJ1-2|.|TRBV30|.
TGTGCCTCTGGGGGCAGGGGCCTTGGCTACACCTTC
CASGGRGLGYTF
>TRBJ2-4|.|TRBV13|TRBD2
TGTGCCAGCAGCGCCGCTCTCGGCCGGGGCGGCGGGGGGTTAGCCAAAAACATTCAGTACTTC
CASSAALGRGGGGLAKNIQYF
>TRBJ2-5|once|TRBV19|TRBD1
TGTGCCAGTAGTTCTTGGGACAGCTTCCAAGAGACCCAGTACTTC
CASSSWDSFQETQYF